The 20 T cell receptor beta chains reported below all come from one sample, sequenced in a study of CD8 T cell repertoires and HIV-1 epitope variants. These receptors lack a known antigen. Profiling relied on immunoSEQ multiplex PCR, and the TCRdb table lists in-frame clones only, not all of them. The top ten clones hold less than 50% of a sample with approximately 5,000 clones, more than 65% of them seen once. The sample comprised cultured CD8+ T cells derived from PBMCs. The receptor set was obtained from a male donor with HIV.

J is TRBJ2-7 and V is TRBV5-6; TRBD1 matches at 7 bases. J lost 0 bases, V lost 0 bases, and 3 bases had no gene match. The CDR3 is 15 amino acids. Germline V lookup: CDR1 SGHDT, CDR2 YYEEEE. The CDR3 sequence is CASSLGDSDSYEQYF. Here the CDR3 DNA reads TGTGCCAGCAGCTTGGGGGACAGTGACTCCTACGAGCAGTACTTC.

The rearrangement links TRBV4-1 to TRBJ1-2, with no clear D. V lost 0 bases to trimming and J lost 3 bases, with 14 bases between them. This CDR3 has 16 residues. Germline V CDR1 and CDR2: MGHRA, YSYEKL. For the CDR3, the DNA is TGCGCCAGCAGCCAAGATCCCGTCGAACTCGACTATGGCTACACCTTC. Translation gives CASSQDPVELDYGYTF.

CDR3 amino acids: CASSDWAGGSDNEKLFF. CDR3 nucleotides: TGTGCCAGCAGTGACTGGGCAGGGGGCAGTGATAATGAAAAACTGTTTTTT. The rearrangement joins TRBV2 to TRBJ1-4, with 8 bases matching TRBD1. The CDR3 totals 17 residues. Germline trimming cut 3 bases from V and 4 bases from J; bases unmatched to any gene: 10. Germline CDR1 SNHLY, CDR2 FYNNEI.

The V gene is TRBV13, the J gene TRBJ2-7; D possibly corresponds to TRBD2 (6 bases). Germline CDR1 reads PRHDT; CDR2 reads FYEKMQ (reference sequence). The CDR3 extends over 14 amino acids. The V end was cut by 1 base, the J end by 0 bases, with 7 bases between. CDR3: CASSLAGSSYEQYF. The CDR3 DNA sequence: TGTGCCAGCAGCTTAGCCGGGAGCTCCTACGAGCAGTACTTC.

This clone was counted between two and nine times. J is TRBJ1-4 and V is TRBV6-1, with D hard to call. The V end was cut by 9 bases, the J end by 13 bases, with 21 bases between. CDR3 length: 13 residues. Germline V gives CDR1 MNHNS, CDR2 SASEGT. This CDR3 is CASRGPPGYRLFF. The CDR3 DNA reads TGTGCCAGTAGAGGGCCCCCGGGGTACAGACTGTTTTTT.

As DNA, the CDR3 is TGTGCCAGCAAAACCGCCGCGGCGGGCGACACCGGGGAGCTGTTTTTT. Protein sequence: CASKTAAAGDTGELFF. This sequence joins TRBV28 and TRBJ2-2; a possible D gene is TRBD2 (5 bases). V lost 7 bases to trimming and J lost 3 bases, with 18 bases between them. Germline values: CDR1 MDHEN, CDR2 SYDVKM. The CDR3 is made up of 16 amino acids.

This clone appeared once. V usage is TRBV5-5 and J usage is TRBJ2-1; TRBD2 aligns across 7 bases. CDR1 and CDR2 from the germline V gene are SGHKS and YYEKEE (reference sequence). The CDR3 consists of 15 residues. V lost 6 bases to trimming and J lost 0 bases; unmatched junction nucleotides: 6. The CDR3 DNA reads TGTGCCAGCACCTCGGGACTATACTCCTACAATGAGCAGTTCTTC. It specifies CASTSGLYSYNEQFF. The entire variable domain, with the rest obtained from reference TRBV5-5 and TRBJ2-1, is as follows: DAGVTQSPTHLIKTRGQQVTLRCSPISGHKSVSWYQQVLGQGPQFIFQYYEKEERGRGNFPDRFSARQFPNYSSELNVNALLLGDSALYLCASTSGLYSYNEQFFGPGTRLTVL.

The chain carries TRBV18 and TRBJ2-1; 9 nucleotides align to TRBD2. This CDR3 contains 19 residues. Germline V gene sequence: CDR1 KGHSH, CDR2 LQKENI. V gave up 4 bases and J gave up 5 bases; unmatched junction bases: 18. CDR3 coding DNA: TGTGCCAGCTCACAGCTTTGGAAACTGGGACTAGCCCCCAACAATGAGCAGTTCTTC. Its protein is CASSQLWKLGLAPNNEQFF.

CDR3 coding DNA: TGTGCCAGCAGTACTGATGGTAATCAGCCCCAGCATTTT. This encodes CASSTDGNQPQHF. The chain has TRBV28 and TRBJ1-5; D is uncertain. Per germline, CDR1 MDHEN and CDR2 SYDVKM. The CDR3 has 13 amino acids. V lost 5 bases and J 4 bases, leaving 9 bases between the germline ends.

The CDR3 region has the DNA TGTGCCAGCAGTCCCGGGACCGTAATCACCGGGGAGCTGTTTTTT. Residues: CASSPGTVITGELFF. The chain carries TRBV28 and TRBJ2-2; D tentatively reads TRBD1 or TRBD2 (5 bases each). Deletions cut 5 bases from V and 4 bases from J, with 14 bases between. Germline V CDR1 and CDR2: MDHEN, SYDVKM. The length of the CDR3 is 15 residues.

The rearrangement joins TRBV11-2 to TRBJ1-5; 9 bases are a match to TRBD1. The CDR3 covers 19 residues. V lost 5 bases, J lost 2 bases, and 16 bases stayed unmatched. Germline V gene lookup returns CDR1 SGHAT and CDR2 FQNNGV. In DNA form, the CDR3 reads TGTGCCAGCAGCCCTGGGACAGGGCGAGCCGGGAGGCGCAATCAGCCCCAGCATTTT. Encoded protein: CASSPGTGRAGRRNQPQHF. The full variable domain, its missing parts supplied by reference TRBV11-2 and TRBJ1-5, is EAGVAQSPRYKIIEKRQSVAFWCNPISGHATLYWYQQILGQGPKLLIQFQNNGVVDDSQLPKDRFSAERLKGVDSTLKIQPAKLEDSAVYLCASSPGTGRAGRRNQPQHFGDGTRLSIL.

This clone was counted between two and nine times. The chain links TRBV6-4 to TRBJ1-2; the D gene is possibly TRBD1 (6 bases). The CDR3 has 15 amino acids. Germline CDR1 MRHNA, CDR2 SNTAGT. V gave up 4 bases and J gave up 4 bases, with 16 bases separating them. The CDR3 loop reads CASSVEPGQSYGYTF. The DNA of the CDR3 is TGTGCCAGCAGTGTCGAGCCGGGACAAAGCTATGGCTACACCTTC.

This clone was seen just once. The V and J genes are TRBV7-9 and TRBJ2-3; the match to TRBD1 covers 8 bases. V dropped 11 bases and J dropped 6; count of bases not matched to a gene: 13. CDR1 and CDR2 from the germline V gene are SEHNR and FQNEAQ (reference sequence). The CDR3 spans 14 residues. The CDR3 DNA is TGTGCCGTTCCCCCGGGACAGGCATTGGATACGCAGTATTTT. Translation gives CAVPPGQALDTQYF.

The chain links TRBV6-1 to TRBJ2-3, with 7 positions matching TRBD2. The V gene's germline CDR1 is MNHNS and CDR2 SASEGT. The CDR3 sequence is 15 residues long. The ends lost 8 bases at V and 2 bases at J; junction bases unmatched: 10. The CDR3 sequence: CASPSGEAYTDTQYF. The CDR3 coding sequence is TGTGCCAGCCCGAGCGGGGAGGCCTACACAGATACGCAGTATTTT.

Remarks on this clone: Within the sample, other DNA sequences also encode this same CDR3. The chain couples TRBV7-9 to TRBJ1-4, with D uncertain. Germline CDR1 is SEHNR and CDR2 is FQNEAQ (reference sequence). The CDR3 extends over 13 amino acids. The germline V and J ends were trimmed by 1 base and 4 bases, with 4 bases remaining between them. In DNA, the CDR3 is TGTGCCAGCAGCTTAGAGGGTAATGAAAAACTGTTTTTT. It translates to CASSLEGNEKLFF.

This CDR3 reads CASRPTTSGRASTDTQYF. CDR3 DNA sequence: TGTGCCAGCAGACCCACGACTAGCGGGAGGGCTAGCACAGATACGCAGTATTTT. This chain links TRBV27 with TRBJ2-3; TRBD2 matches 14 bases. Losses at the gene ends were 6 bases for V and 0 bases for J; bases not matched to a gene: 8. Germline values: CDR1 MNHEY, CDR2 SMNVEV (reference sequence). This CDR3 has 18 residues.

The chain carries TRBV28 and TRBJ2-7, with D possibly being TRBD2 (6 bases). This CDR3 comprises 14 residues. In germline, CDR1 is MDHEN, CDR2 SYDVKM. Trimming cost V 7 bases and J 4 bases, with 17 bases left between them. The CDR3 loop is CASKHRAGGYEQYF. The CDR3 DNA reads as TGTGCCAGCAAACACCGGGCTGGAGGGTACGAGCAGTACTTC. Complete variable domain (other parts from reference TRBV28 and TRBJ2-7): DVKVTQSSRYLVKRTGEKVFLECVQDMDHENMFWYRQDPGLGLRLIYFSYDVKMKEKGDIPEGYSVSREKKERFSLILESASTNQTSMYLCASKHRAGGYEQYFGPGTRLTVT.

This clone was recorded a few times. The chain is built from TRBV6-5 and TRBJ2-7; D not resolved. Germline-derived CDR1 and CDR2 are MNHEY and SVGAGI. Trimming cost V 2 bases and J 1 base, with 12 bases left between them. The CDR3 sequence is 15 residues long. CDR3 nucleotides: TGTGCCAGCAGTTACGGCCACCTGGGGTCCTACGAGCAGTACTTC. It yields the protein CASSYGHLGSYEQYF.

The chain carries TRBV27 and TRBJ2-1; TRBD2 aligns across 7 bases. The germline V gene has CDR1 MNHEY and CDR2 SMNVEV (reference sequence). The CDR3 is made up of 15 amino acids. V lost 6 bases and J lost 3; bases outside the gene matches: 8. CDR3 region: CASSPQGTNYNEQFF. CDR3 in DNA: TGTGCCAGCAGCCCTCAAGGGACTAACTACAATGAGCAGTTCTTC.

This clone was detected only once. The rearrangement uses TRBV6-6 and TRBJ1-1; D is perhaps TRBD1 (5 bases). This CDR3 region has 13 residues. The germline gives CDR1 MNHNY, CDR2 SVGAGI (reference sequence). V dropped 0 bases and J dropped 5 bases, with 7 bases sitting between them. CDR3 nucleotides: TGTGCCAGCAGTTACTCGGAGGGGACTGAAGCTTTCTTT. This encodes CASSYSEGTEAFF.